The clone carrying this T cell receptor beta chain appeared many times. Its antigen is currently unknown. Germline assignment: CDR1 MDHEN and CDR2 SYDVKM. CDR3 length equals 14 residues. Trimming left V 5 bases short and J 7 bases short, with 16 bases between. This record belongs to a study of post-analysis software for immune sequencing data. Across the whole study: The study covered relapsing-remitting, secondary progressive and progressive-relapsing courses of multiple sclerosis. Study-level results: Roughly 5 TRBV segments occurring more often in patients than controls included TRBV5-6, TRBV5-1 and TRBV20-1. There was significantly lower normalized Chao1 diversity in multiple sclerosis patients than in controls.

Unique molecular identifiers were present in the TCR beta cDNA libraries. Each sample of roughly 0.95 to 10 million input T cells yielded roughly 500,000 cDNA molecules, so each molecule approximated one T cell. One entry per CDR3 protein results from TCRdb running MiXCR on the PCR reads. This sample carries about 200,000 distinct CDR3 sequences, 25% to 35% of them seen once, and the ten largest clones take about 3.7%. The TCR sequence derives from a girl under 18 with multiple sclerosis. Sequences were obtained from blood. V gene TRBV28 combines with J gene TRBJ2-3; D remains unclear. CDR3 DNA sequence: TGTGCCAGCAGTCCTACTTCCGACGGGCATACGCAGTATTTT. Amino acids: CASSPTSDGHTQYF.